These 27 T cell receptor beta chains came from one sample sequenced in a study of OX40 agonist ivuxolimab in advanced cancers. The table came from immunoSEQ multiplex PCR; TCRdb's copy has only in-frame clones and leaves some out. The profile shows around 79,000 clones, 92% of them singletons. The material sequenced was CD4+ or CD8+ T cells sorted from blood, taken in a trial of the OX40 agonist ivuxolimab. The receptors were gathered from an adult with an advanced solid tumor such as melanoma, head and neck, liver or kidney cancer.

This clone has just one count. The chain carries TRBV7-9 and TRBJ2-3, with TRBD2 matching over 12 bases. Germline trimming cut 5 bases from V and 6 bases from J; bases unmatched to any gene: 9. Germline V gene data show CDR1 as SEHNR and CDR2 as FQNEAQ (reference sequence). The length of the CDR3 is 16 residues. The CDR3 reads CASSGTSGYMADTQYF. The CDR3 bases are TGTGCCAGCAGCGGGACTAGCGGGTACATGGCGGATACGCAGTATTTT.

This rearrangement joins TRBV2 to TRBJ2-3, with D possibly matching TRBD1 (5 bases). Trimming stripped 6 bases from V and 4 bases from J, with 17 bases between. This CDR3 has 15 residues. Germline CDR1 and CDR2: SNHLY and FYNNEI. The CDR3 DNA reads TGTGCCAGCAGAGCACGGCAGGGTCGAGCAGATACGCAGTATTTT. It is translated as CASRARQGRADTQYF.

This clone has only one observation. The rearrangement joins TRBV7-6 to TRBJ2-7; D ambiguous. CDR3 length equals 13 residues. From germline, CDR1 is SGHVS and CDR2 FNYEAQ. The germline V and J ends were trimmed by 1 base and 4 bases, with 8 bases remaining between them. CDR3 loop: CASSLGQEYEQYF. CDR3 DNA: TGTGCCAGCAGCTTAGGGCAAGAATACGAGCAGTACTTC.

V gene TRBV7-9 combines with J gene TRBJ2-5; D remains unclear. This CDR3 spans 12 amino acids. The ends were cut back, 5 bases at V and 4 bases at J, with 8 bases in the middle. Germline CDR1 is SEHNR and CDR2 is FQNEAQ (reference sequence). CDR3 nucleotides: TGTGCCAGCAGCCCCCGACCAGAGACCCAGTACTTC. It codes for CASSPRPETQYF. Variable domain in full (rest from reference TRBV7-9 and TRBJ2-5): DTGVSQNPRHKITKRGQNVTFRCDPISEHNRLYWYRQTLGQGPEFLTYFQNEAQLEKSRLLSDRFSAERPKGSFSTLEIQRTEQGDSAMYLCASSPRPETQYFGPGTRLLVL.

The rearrangement uses TRBV6-5 and TRBJ2-3, with TRBD2 identical over 10 bases. CDR3 size: 14 residues. Per the germline V gene, CDR1 is MNHEY and CDR2 is SVGAGI. V lost 5 bases, J lost 6 bases, and 5 bases stayed unmatched. The CDR3 nucleotides read TGTGCCAGCAGTCTAGCGGGGGAGGGGGATACGCAGTATTTT. This translates into CASSLAGEGDTQYF.

This sequence joins TRBV7-8 and TRBJ2-5, with D perhaps matching TRBD1 or TRBD2 (5 bases each). Deletions cut 5 bases from V and 4 bases from J, with 5 bases between. The CDR3 is made up of 11 amino acids. CDR1 SGHVS and CDR2 FQNEAQ come from the germline V gene. The CDR3 here is CASSGGETQYF. CDR3 DNA sequence: TGTGCCAGCAGCGGGGGAGAGACCCAGTACTTC.

This clone was detected only once. The chain links TRBV7-2 to TRBJ1-1; TRBD1 aligns across 8 bases. This CDR3 has 14 amino acids. The germline V gene has CDR1 SGHTA and CDR2 FQGNSA. The V and J ends lost 4 bases and 0 bases, in that order; junction bases with no gene match: 1. In nucleotides, the CDR3 is TGTGCCAGCAGCTGGACAGGGATGAACACTGAAGCTTTCTTT. Amino acids: CASSWTGMNTEAFF.

The CDR3 protein is CASSLGSGNTIYF. In DNA form, the CDR3 reads TGTGCCAGCAGCCTAGGGTCGGGAAACACCATATATTTT. The chain has TRBV7-2 and TRBJ1-3; D is undetermined. Trimming left V 5 bases short and J 4 bases short, with 9 bases between. The CDR3 sequence is 13 residues long. Germline V CDR1 and CDR2: SGHTA, FQGNSA.

The chain is built from TRBV2 and TRBJ1-1, with D perhaps matching TRBD1 (6 bases). Germline values: CDR1 SNHLY, CDR2 FYNNEI. This CDR3 is 17 amino acids long. Deletions cut 0 bases from V and 0 bases from J, with 14 bases between. CDR3: CASSEAEGVRMNTEAFF. The CDR3 DNA follows: TGTGCCAGCAGTGAAGCTGAGGGGGTGAGAATGAACACTGAAGCTTTCTTT.

The chain couples TRBV9 to TRBJ2-5; D may be TRBD2 (9 bases). Per the germline V gene, CDR1 is SGDLS and CDR2 is YYNGEE. The V end was cut by 1 base, the J end by 2 bases, with 30 bases between. The CDR3 contains 21 residues. The CDR3, as DNA: TGTGCCAGCAGCGTACGGGGACAGGAGAAGCGGGGGGCCCGAAATCAAGAGACCCAGTACTTC. Translating gives CASSVRGQEKRGARNQETQYF.

The V call is TRBV6-4, the J call TRBJ2-1; no definite D call. Germline CDR1 reads MRHNA; CDR2 reads SNTAGT. There are 15 residues in the CDR3. The V end was cut by 3 bases, the J end by 0 bases, with 9 bases between. CDR3 in amino acids: CASSEAGVSYNEQFF. The CDR3 region has the DNA TGTGCCAGCAGTGAAGCTGGAGTCTCCTACAATGAGCAGTTCTTC.

CDR3 loop: CASSYSESGANVLTF. The DNA of the CDR3 is TGTGCCAGCAGTTATTCGGAGTCTGGGGCCAACGTCCTGACTTTC. The V and J genes are TRBV6-5 and TRBJ2-6; no clear D gene. V was clipped by 3 bases and J by 1 base, with 7 bases between them. Germline loops: CDR1 MNHEY, CDR2 SVGAGI. The length of the CDR3 is 15 residues.

The rearrangement joins TRBV5-4 to TRBJ1-3; 10 nucleotides agree with TRBD1. Germline V lookup: CDR1 SGHNT, CDR2 YYREEE (reference sequence). Germline trimming cut 4 bases from V and 4 bases from J; bases unmatched to any gene: 5. The CDR3 has 15 residues. CDR3 protein: CASSLGQGRGNTIYF. The CDR3 DNA sequence: TGTGCCAGCAGCCTGGGACAGGGGAGGGGAAACACCATATATTTT.

The V call is TRBV7-9, the J call TRBJ2-2; D not resolved. CDR1 is SEHNR, CDR2 FQNEAQ, per germline (reference sequence). Trimming removed 7 bases from V and 4 bases from J, with 13 bases in between. CDR3 length equals 14 residues. Here the CDR3 reads CASMDGVGTGELFF. For the CDR3, the DNA is TGTGCCAGCATGGATGGGGTTGGCACCGGGGAGCTGTTTTTT.

This chain links TRBV7-3 with TRBJ2-3; 15 bases line up with TRBD2. The CDR3 sequence is 17 residues long. The J segment lost 6 bases and the V segment lost 0 bases, leaving 4 bases of the junction unmatched. Germline lookup yields CDR1 SGHTA and CDR2 FQGTGA. The chain's CDR3 is CASSLTGLAGGLDTQYF. CDR3 coding DNA: TGTGCCAGCAGCTTAACGGGACTAGCGGGGGGCTTGGATACGCAGTATTTT.

The chain employs TRBV7-8 and TRBJ2-5; 11 bases fit TRBD2. The J segment lost 2 bases and the V segment lost 3 bases, leaving 2 bases of the junction unmatched. The CDR3 runs 15 residues. In germline, CDR1 is SGHVS, CDR2 FQNEAQ. Here the CDR3 DNA reads TGTGCCAGCAGCTTGGGACTAGCGGCACAAGAGACCCAGTACTTC. The encoded protein is CASSLGLAAQETQYF.

The chain joins TRBV7-9 to TRBJ2-7; the match to TRBD2 covers 11 bases. This CDR3 comprises 16 residues. Germline lookup yields CDR1 SEHNR and CDR2 FQNEAQ (reference sequence). J was trimmed by 1 base and V by 11 bases; bases with no gene match: 13. The CDR3 loop is CAAYRFGTSGSYEQYF. The CDR3 region has the DNA TGTGCCGCGTACAGGTTCGGGACTAGCGGTTCCTACGAGCAGTACTTC.

The chain employs TRBV5-1 and TRBJ1-2; D is unclear. Germline V gene lookup returns CDR1 SGHRS and CDR2 YFSETQ. Trimming removed 1 base from V and 1 base from J, with 2 bases in between. The CDR3 totals 12 residues. The CDR3 DNA reads as TGCGCCAGCAGCTTGAGTAACTATGGCTACACCTTC. Translation gives CASSLSNYGYTF.

V gene TRBV9 combines with J gene TRBJ2-1; D is ambiguous. V lost 0 bases and J 4 bases, leaving 2 bases between the germline ends. The CDR3 consists of 12 residues. The germline CDR1 and CDR2 sequences are SGDLS and YYNGEE. CDR3 loop: CASSVDYNEQFF. The DNA for the CDR3 is TGTGCCAGCAGCGTAGATTACAATGAGCAGTTCTTC.

This chain links TRBV5-1 with TRBJ2-3, with TRBD1 identical over 8 bases. The CDR3 consists of 14 residues. The trim removed 4 bases at V and 2 bases at J, leaving 3 bases unmatched. The germline V gene encodes CDR1 SGHRS and CDR2 YFSETQ. The CDR3 bases are TGCGCCAGCAGCACGGACAGGGTCACAGATACGCAGTATTTT. Amino acids: CASSTDRVTDTQYF.

This clone was seen a single time. The CDR3 loop is CASSLVGRGSLAKNIQYF. The CDR3 bases are TGCGCCAGCAGCTTGGTGGGTCGGGGGTCCCTAGCCAAAAACATTCAGTACTTC. V and J are TRBV5-1 and TRBJ2-4; perhaps TRBD2 as D (6 bases). This CDR3 comprises 18 residues. Germline loops: CDR1 SGHRS, CDR2 YFSETQ. V was trimmed by 0 bases and J by 0 bases, leaving 16 bases between them.

This chain connects TRBV4-1 to TRBJ2-1; tentative D call: TRBD1 (6 bases). The CDR3 is 16 residues long. With 1 base removed from V and 0 bases from J, the gap between germline ends came to 10 bases. The germline V gene encodes CDR1 MGHRA and CDR2 YSYEKL. Written as DNA, the CDR3 is TGCGCCAGCAGCCAAGCCCGACAGGCCTCCTACAATGAGCAGTTCTTC. This gives the protein CASSQARQASYNEQFF.

V and J are TRBV2 and TRBJ2-2, with TRBD1 matching 9 bases. The V segment lost 6 bases and the J segment 5 bases; nucleotides outside the gene matches: 7. CDR1 SNHLY and CDR2 FYNNEI come from the germline V gene. The CDR3 extends over 15 amino acids. Written as DNA, the CDR3 is TGTGCCAGCAGGCAGACAGGGGGTGGTACCGGGGAGCTGTTTTTT. Protein sequence: CASRQTGGGTGELFF.

The genes are TRBV7-9 and TRBJ1-6; 8 bases fit TRBD1. CDR1 and CDR2 (germline): SEHNR, FQNEAQ (reference sequence). V lost 5 bases to trimming and J lost 10 bases; unmatched junction nucleotides: 7. This CDR3 contains 14 residues. Here the CDR3 DNA reads TGTGCCAGCAGCCCCGGACAGGGAAGCTCACCCCTCCACTTT. It translates to CASSPGQGSSPLHF.

The chain recombines TRBV6-5 with TRBJ1-1; D gene unclear. The length of the CDR3 is 14 residues. The V gene lost 5 bases and the J gene lost 0 bases, with 10 bases spanning the gap. Germline lookup yields CDR1 MNHEY and CDR2 SVGAGI. The CDR3 spells CASSITGMNTEAFF. The DNA of the CDR3 is TGTGCCAGCAGTATCACCGGCATGAACACTGAAGCTTTCTTT.

The CDR3 spells CASSLGGADQPQHF. CDR3 coding DNA: TGTGCCAGCAGCTTAGGAGGCGCGGATCAGCCCCAGCATTTT. The chain combines TRBV7-9 with TRBJ1-5; D uncertain. Trimming left V 1 base short and J 5 bases short, with 9 bases between. From germline, CDR1 is SEHNR and CDR2 FQNEAQ (reference sequence). The CDR3 has 14 amino acids.

A single count supports this clone. This sequence joins TRBV21-1 and TRBJ1-2; the table's D call of TRBD1 was not tested on the DNA. TRBV21-1 is a pseudogene segment. The CDR3 covers 16 residues. CDR3 nucleotide sequence: TGTGCCAGCAGCAAAGTGGGAAGGGGTAAGAGTTATGGCTACACCTTC. It encodes CASSKVGRGKSYGYTF.